The rows below give T cell receptor beta chains drawn from one sample of a study of early T cells in non-severe SARS-CoV-2 infection. TCRdb re-called the 5' RACE reads with MiXCR, one entry per CDR3 protein. Seen here are tens of thousands of distinct CDR3 sequences, about 15% observed once, and the top ten hold approximately 0.5%. Sequences were obtained from whole blood. Receptors were obtained from an adult who was a healthcare worker with PCR-confirmed SARS-CoV-2 infection or an uninfected control (not recorded which). Both conserved end residues are part of each CDR3. D genes are given only for firm matches. Size is omitted from some rows. Given values are once, few, many or a class for expanded clones.

.	TRBV21-1	TRBJ1-5	few	TGTGCCAGCAGCAAAGAAGCATCCCACCAAGGAAGCAATCAGCCCCAGCATTTT	CASSKEASHQGSNQPQHF
.	TRBV6-2/TRBV6-3	TRBJ1-1	few	TGTGCCAGCAGTTACCCGATGACAGCAGAAGCTTTCTTT	CASSYPMTAEAFF
TRBD2	TRBV6-5	TRBJ2-1	.	TGTGCCAGCAGTTACTCGATTCTAGCGGGGCGGGAGCACTCCTACAATGAGCAGTTCTTC	CASSYSILAGREHSYNEQFF
TRBD1	TRBV9	TRBJ1-3	.	TGTGCCAGCAGCGTAGCCGACAGGGGAGGTGGAAACACCATATATTTT	CASSVADRGGGNTIYF
TRBD2	TRBV7-2	TRBJ2-4	.	TGTGCCAGCAGCTTAGCAGTTTCTAGCGGGGGGGCCAAAAACATTCAGTACTTC	CASSLAVSSGGAKNIQYF
TRBD1	TRBV9	TRBJ2-1	few	TGTGCCAGCAGCGTTCTAAGGACAGGGTTGAATGAGCAGTTCTTC	CASSVLRTGLNEQFF
TRBD1	TRBV4-1	TRBJ1-1	few	TGCGCCAGCCTTCCGACAGGGGGCATCACTGAAGCTTTCTTT	CASLPTGGITEAFF
.	TRBV29-1	TRBJ1-1	.	TGCAGCGTACGAGGGAACACTGAAGCTTTCTTT	CSVRGNTEAFF
.	TRBV5-1	TRBJ1-1	.	TGCGCCAGCAGCTTGGGCTACATGAACACTGAAGCTTTCTTT	CASSLGYMNTEAFF
TRBD2	TRBV7-2	TRBJ2-1	.	TGTGCCAGCAGCTCGGGACTAGCCCCCAATGAGCAGTTCTTC	CASSSGLAPNEQFF
.	TRBV6-1	TRBJ1-1	.	TGTGCCAGCAGTGAAGTGAGGAACACTGAAGCTTTCTTT	CASSEVRNTEAFF
.	TRBV30	TRBJ2-3	.	TGTGCCTGGGGAAGTCAGGGTTTCGGCACAGATACGCAGTATTTT	CAWGSQGFGTDTQYF
.	TRBV20-1	TRBJ2-6	few	TGCAGTGCTAGTCGGGCCAACGTCCTGACTTTC	CSASRANVLTF
TRBD1	TRBV29-1	TRBJ1-2	.	TGCAGCGTTGCCGGGACAGGAGGTTTAAGGGGCTACACCTTC	CSVAGTGGLRGYTF
TRBD2	TRBV11-2	TRBJ2-4	.	TGTGCCAGCAGCTTTAGTATGGGACTAGCGGGGGATCCCAAAAACATTCAGTACTTC	CASSFSMGLAGDPKNIQYF
.	TRBV12-3/TRBV12-4	TRBJ2-2	.	TGTGCCAGCAGCGATTTTGGGCGTAACACCGGGGAGCTGTTTTTT	CASSDFGRNTGELFF
.	TRBV7-3	TRBJ2-3	.	TGTGCCAGCAGCTTAACCCCGGGAGCCACAGATACGCAGTATTTT	CASSLTPGATDTQYF